This is a list of T cell receptor beta chains from one sample in a study of CD8 T cells in Susac syndrome. TCRdb passed the immunoSEQ multiplex PCR reads through MiXCR, listing each CDR3 protein once. The table shows roughly 220,000 distinct CDR3 sequences, with about 94% occurring only once. Source material: CD4+ T cells from PBMCs. Every receptor here comes from a human donor with Susac syndrome. Both conserved end residues are trimmed from each CDR3. Fields, in order: J gene, D gene, V gene, clone size, CDR3 protein. The D gene is left open where the match is weak. Where a row states a size, it is once, few, many or the class of an expanded clone; other rows omit it.

TRBJ2-5	.	TRBV4-3	once	ASSQDTGTVRETQY
TRBJ2-7	.	TRBV5-6	.	ASSSAREYEQY
TRBJ2-1	TRBD2	TRBV11-2	.	ASSARTSGGHYNEQF
TRBJ2-1	TRBD2	TRBV9	.	ASSAIAGSYNEQF
TRBJ1-4	.	TRBV28	.	ASSGRNGDEKLF
TRBJ2-2	TRBD2	TRBV12-3/TRBV12-4	.	ASSRPAGTNTGELF
TRBJ1-6	.	TRBV27	.	ASSFRASSYNSPLH
TRBJ2-5	TRBD1	TRBV9	.	ASSLQTGRETQY
TRBJ1-6	.	TRBV12-3/TRBV12-4	.	ASSLFAEDSPLH
TRBJ2-5	TRBD2	TRBV11-2	.	ASQAGGAVETQY
TRBJ2-7	.	TRBV3-1	.	ASSQGPSPSYEQY
TRBJ2-5	.	TRBV5-1	.	ASSKDSQETQY
TRBJ2-1	.	TRBV5-1	.	ASSFADEQF
TRBJ2-1	TRBD2	TRBV20-1	.	SATGLALVNEQF
TRBJ1-6	TRBD1	TRBV6-5	.	ASSYSGGTVESPLH
TRBJ1-5	TRBD1	TRBV7-9	.	ASSSPGGKSNQPQH
TRBJ2-7	.	TRBV30	.	AWKAGWDYEQY
TRBJ2-7	TRBD1	TRBV4-3	few	ASSQRTGGVYEQY
TRBJ1-1	.	TRBV12-3/TRBV12-4	.	ASSSTSLTVEAF
TRBJ1-1	.	TRBV19	.	ASHGRGHTEAF
TRBJ1-1	.	TRBV19	.	ASSHLDTGLTEAF
TRBJ2-1	TRBD1	TRBV3-1	.	ASSPQWTGSHNEQF
TRBJ1-4	.	TRBV20-1	.	SARITGAGKLF
TRBJ1-4	.	TRBV7-6	.	ASSFSPGLSEKLF
TRBJ1-5	TRBD1	TRBV4-3	once	ASSQAGGYQPQH
TRBJ2-5	TRBD2	TRBV29-1	.	SVQRGQETQY
TRBJ2-7	.	TRBV6-5	.	ASSRLGTVNEQY
TRBJ1-4	TRBD1	TRBV20-1	.	SALSTGRSEKLF
TRBJ1-2	.	TRBV29-1	once	SVSESGYT
TRBJ1-1	.	TRBV6-5	.	ASSRGGRHTEAF
TRBJ2-3	TRBD1	TRBV20-1	.	SATSDRGSTDTQY
TRBJ1-5	TRBD1	TRBV6-5	.	ASSWSGGQGARGNQPQH
TRBJ1-2	.	TRBV24-1	.	ATSDGQTYGYT
TRBJ2-1	TRBD2	TRBV11-2	.	ASSLDRGDGYNEQF
TRBJ2-3	.	TRBV9	.	ASSPGTASTDTQY
TRBJ2-2	.	TRBV7-3	.	ASSLKGNSGELF
TRBJ1-2	TRBD1	TRBV7-2	.	ASSKMRTGHGYT
TRBJ2-6	.	TRBV5-4	.	ASSFPTGFAGANVLT
TRBJ1-2	.	TRBV20-1	.	SASYRYGYT
TRBJ2-1	.	TRBV12-3/TRBV12-4	.	ASSAGSLYNEQF
TRBJ1-1	.	TRBV6-6	.	ASRVPNTEAF
TRBJ1-3	TRBD1	TRBV9	.	ASSVDMGQGFSGNTIY
TRBJ1-1	.	TRBV6-5	.	ASSYLGQETMNTEAF
TRBJ1-2	.	TRBV20-1	.	SASPQSAGYT
TRBJ1-6	.	TRBV2	.	ASSARDSGSSYNSPLH
TRBJ1-5	.	TRBV11-1	.	ASSSGGQPQH
TRBJ2-1	TRBD1	TRBV5-6	.	ASSFGAGGPYNEQF
TRBJ1-5	.	TRBV12-3/TRBV12-4	.	ASSLMGGKPQH
TRBJ2-7	.	TRBV7-9	.	ASSLIDRPSYEQY
TRBJ1-1	.	TRBV6-2/TRBV6-3	.	ASSYGGFTEAF
TRBJ2-7	.	TRBV20-1	.	SSHGDGGAVEQY
TRBJ2-1	.	TRBV29-1	.	SVGGQHNEQF
TRBJ2-5	.	TRBV28	.	ASSTGLYGETQY